The 9 T cell receptor beta chains below all came from one sample that was sequenced in a study of beta chain features in type 1 diabetes. Expressed TCRB transcripts got sequenced, as all isolated RNA was reverse transcribed. Libraries were prepared by immunoSEQ multiplex PCR; TCRdb keeps only in-frame clonotypes and omits some of them. The sample has hundreds of thousands of clones, about 12% seen once; the top ten hold more than 0.015%. The sequenced sample was naive CD4+ T cells from blood. These TCRs come from a man between 18 and 29 years old in good health.

The chain combines TRBV4-1 with TRBJ2-3; tentative D call: TRBD1 (5 bases). Germline loops: CDR1 MGHRA, CDR2 YSYEKL. The CDR3 loop spans 14 amino acids. The ends were cut back, 4 bases at V and 4 bases at J, with 12 bases in the middle. CDR3 amino acids: CASSPQWGPDTQYF. CDR3 in DNA: TGCGCCAGCAGCCCCCAGTGGGGCCCAGATACGCAGTATTTT.

The table lists this clone with a few counts. J is TRBJ1-5 and V is TRBV19; D gene unclear. The germline V gene encodes CDR1 LNHDA and CDR2 SQIVND (reference sequence). CDR3 length: 13 amino acids. V dropped 7 bases and J dropped 6 bases, with 13 bases sitting between them. CDR3 sequence: CASTGPAGQPQHF. The DNA of the CDR3 is TGTGCCAGTACCGGACCCGCGGGTCAGCCCCAGCATTTT.

CDR3 bases: TGTGCCAGCAGCCCCAGCACGGGGGGCAATCAGCCCCAGCATTTT. This encodes CASSPSTGGNQPQHF. The rearrangement uses TRBV5-6 and TRBJ1-5; D possibly corresponds to TRBD1 (5 bases). The CDR3 consists of 15 residues. Trimming stripped 4 bases from V and 2 bases from J, with 13 bases between. The germline V gene has CDR1 SGHDT and CDR2 YYEEEE.

This clone turned up a few times. The rearrangement uses TRBV29-1 and TRBJ1-2; D not resolved. Germline lookup yields CDR1 SQVTM and CDR2 ANQGSEA. V was pared by 6 bases and J by 2 bases, with 13 bases between. CDR3 length: 13 amino acids. This chain's CDR3 is CSVERVGNYGYTF. CDR3 bases: TGCAGCGTCGAAAGAGTGGGCAACTATGGCTACACCTTC.

This clone came up a few times. The J gene is TRBJ2-3, the V gene TRBV18, with TRBD2 matching over 10 bases. CDR1 and CDR2 (germline): KGHSH, LQKENI. V was pared by 1 base and J by 5 bases, with 9 bases of the junction left unmatched. This CDR3 has 17 residues. DNA for the CDR3: TGTGCCAGCTCACCACGCCAGCGGGAGGGCCAGGTAGATACGCAGTATTTT. Translating gives CASSPRQREGQVDTQYF.

The rearrangement uses TRBV7-3 and TRBJ2-5; 8 nucleotides align to TRBD2. This CDR3 contains 15 residues. Looked up from germline, CDR1 is SGHTA and CDR2 is FQGTGA. After removal of 3 bases from V and 3 bases from J, the junction contained 6 bases not matched to a gene. The CDR3 protein is CASSFIGLAEETQYF. The CDR3 nucleotides read TGTGCCAGCAGCTTTATTGGACTAGCAGAAGAGACCCAGTACTTC. Looking up the rest from reference TRBV7-3 and TRBJ2-5 gives the full variable domain: GAGVSQTPSNKVTEKGKYVELRCDPISGHTALYWYRQSLGQGPEFLIYFQGTGAADDSGLPNDRFFAVRPEGSVSTLKIQRTERGDSAVYLCASSFIGLAEETQYFGPGTRLLVL.

V is TRBV30 and J is TRBJ2-1; D perhaps matches TRBD1 (5 bases). The CDR3 covers 12 residues. Trimming removed 0 bases at V and 9 bases at J, with 9 bases between. The germline V gene has CDR1 GTSNPN and CDR2 SVGIG (reference sequence). The CDR3 DNA sequence: TGTGCCTGGAGTGTACAGGCAGGTGAGCAGTTCTTC. Translation gives CAWSVQAGEQFF.

This clone has more than one count but fewer than ten. At the DNA level, this CDR3 is encoded by other sequences in the same sample as well. The chain joins TRBV9 to TRBJ2-3; D remains ambiguous. The V end was cut by 0 bases, the J end by 1 base, with 6 bases between. CDR1 is SGDLS, CDR2 YYNGEE, per germline. CDR3 length: 14 residues. The CDR3 bases are TGTGCCAGCAGCGTAGGAGTCGGCACAGATACGCAGTATTTT. This codes for CASSVGVGTDTQYF. Combining the CDR3 with reference TRBV9 and TRBJ2-3 gives the whole variable domain DSGVTQTPKHLITATGQRVTLRCSPRSGDLSVYWYQQSLDQGLQFLIQYYNGEERAKGNILERFSAQQFPDLHSELNLSSLELGDSALYFCASSVGVGTDTQYFGPGTRLTVL.

In this sample, this clone turned up a few times. The J gene is TRBJ1-3, the V gene TRBV29-1; no clear D. Looked up from germline, CDR1 is SQVTM and CDR2 is ANQGSEA. CDR3 size: 14 residues. Trimming removed 3 bases at V and 0 bases at J, with 9 bases between. CDR3 region: CSVESALSGNTIYF. DNA of the CDR3: TGCAGCGTTGAGAGTGCCCTCTCTGGAAACACCATATATTTT.